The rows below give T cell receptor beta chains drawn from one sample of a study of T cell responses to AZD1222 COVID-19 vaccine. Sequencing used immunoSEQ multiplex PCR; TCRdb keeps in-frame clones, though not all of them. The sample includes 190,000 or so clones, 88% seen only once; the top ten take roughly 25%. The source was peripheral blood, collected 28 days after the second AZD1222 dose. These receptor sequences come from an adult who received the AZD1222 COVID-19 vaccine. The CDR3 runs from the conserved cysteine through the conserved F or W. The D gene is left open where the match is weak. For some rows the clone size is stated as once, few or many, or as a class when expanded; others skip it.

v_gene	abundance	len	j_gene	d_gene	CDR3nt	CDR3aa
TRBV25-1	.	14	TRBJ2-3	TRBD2	TGTGCCAGCACGCTAGCGGGAGGGTCAGATACGCAGTATTTT	CASTLAGGSDTQYF
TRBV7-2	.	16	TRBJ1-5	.	TGTGCCAGCAGCCCAACCGGGGGGGGCGCGAATCAGCCCCAGCATTTT	CASSPTGGGANQPQHF
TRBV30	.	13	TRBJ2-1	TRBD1	TGTGCCTGGCAACAGGGGGCTGGTCATGAGCAGTTCTTC	CAWQQGAGHEQFF
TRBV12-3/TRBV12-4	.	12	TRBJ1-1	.	TGTGCCAGTGTCGGTGAGAACACTGAAGCTTTCTTT	CASVGENTEAFF
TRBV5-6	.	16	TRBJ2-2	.	TGTGCCAGCAGCTTGGTCGGCAGGGCGAGCACCGGGGAGCTGTTTTTT	CASSLVGRASTGELFF
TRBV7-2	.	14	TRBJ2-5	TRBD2	TGTGCCAGCACGGGGGGGAGCGGGAGTGAGACCCAGTACTTC	CASTGGSGSETQYF
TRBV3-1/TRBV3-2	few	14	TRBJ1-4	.	TGTGCCAGCAGCCCTCAAGGAGGGGCCGAAAAACTGTTTTTT	CASSPQGGAEKLFF
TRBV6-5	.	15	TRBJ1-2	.	TGTGCCAGCAGGAATTACGATGGGGGGGATTATGGCTACACCTTC	CASRNYDGGDYGYTF
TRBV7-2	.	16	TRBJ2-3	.	TGTGCCAGCAGCCCAAGAAACCTAGCAGAGACAGATACGCAGTATTTT	CASSPRNLAETDTQYF
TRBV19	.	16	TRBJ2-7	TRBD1	TGTGCCAGTAGTCCTCTGACGGGACAGGGGTCCTACGAGCAGTACTTC	CASSPLTGQGSYEQYF
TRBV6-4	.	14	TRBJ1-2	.	TGTGCCAGCAGTGACTTAGAGAGGGGCTATGGCTACACCTTC	CASSDLERGYGYTF
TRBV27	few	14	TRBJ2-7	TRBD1	TGTGCCAGCAGTTTAAAGGGGGCCTCCTACGAGCAGTACTTC	CASSLKGASYEQYF
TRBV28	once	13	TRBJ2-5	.	TGTGCCAGCAGCTCCAGCGTCCGAAAGACCCAGTACTTC	CASSSSVRKTQYF
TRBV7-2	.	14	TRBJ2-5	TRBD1	TGTGCCAGCAGCCCAGGGACAGGGCTAGAGACCCAGTACTTC	CASSPGTGLETQYF
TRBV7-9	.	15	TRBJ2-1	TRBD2	TGTGCCAGCAGCCTAATCGCTAGCGGGAGGGTTGAGCAGTTCTTC	CASSLIASGRVEQFF
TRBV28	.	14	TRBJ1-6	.	TGTGCCAGCAGTCAACGTGATTATAATTCACCCCTCCACTTT	CASSQRDYNSPLHF
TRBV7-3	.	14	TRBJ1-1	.	TGTGCCAGCAGCTCATGGGGCATGAACACTGAAGCTTTCTTT	CASSSWGMNTEAFF
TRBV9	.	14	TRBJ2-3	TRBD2	TGTGCCAGCAGCGATGGGACTAGCTTTGATACGCAGTATTTT	CASSDGTSFDTQYF
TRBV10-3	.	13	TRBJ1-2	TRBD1	TGTGCCATCAGTCAACAGGGGGCCTATGGCTACACCTTC	CAISQQGAYGYTF
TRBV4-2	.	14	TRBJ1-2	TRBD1	TGTGCCAGCAGCCAACCGGGACAGGGAAGGGGCTACACCTTC	CASSQPGQGRGYTF
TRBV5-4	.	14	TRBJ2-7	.	TGTGCCAGCAGCTTGTGGGGGGCGTCTGACGAGCAGTACTTC	CASSLWGASDEQYF
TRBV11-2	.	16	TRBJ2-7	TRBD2	TGTGCCAGCAGCTTACCCCCCGCGGGAGCCCCCTACGAGCAGTACTTC	CASSLPPAGAPYEQYF
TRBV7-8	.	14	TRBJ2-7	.	TGTGCCAGCAGCTTTAGCGGAGGGGGCCACGAGCAGTACTTC	CASSFSGGGHEQYF
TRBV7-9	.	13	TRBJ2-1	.	TGTGCCAGCAGCCATAGGACCACTCCGGAGCAGTTCTTC	CASSHRTTPEQFF
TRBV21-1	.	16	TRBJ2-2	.	TGTGCCAGCAGCAAAGTAAGAAACCCGAACACCGGGGAGCTGTTTTTT	CASSKVRNPNTGELFF
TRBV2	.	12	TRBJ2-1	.	TGTGCCAGCAGTGGATTGGACCAAACCCAGTTCTTC	CASSGLDQTQFF
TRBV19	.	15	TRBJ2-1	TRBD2	TGTGCCAGTAGTAATCCTGGCGGGAGGGCCTATGAGCAGTTCTTC	CASSNPGGRAYEQFF
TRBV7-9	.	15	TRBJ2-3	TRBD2	TGTGCCAGCAGCCCCCAGCGGGAGGCAACAGATACGCAGTATTTT	CASSPQREATDTQYF